This paragraph reports one TCR beta chain. The junction differs from germline at one of its ends, possibly a read error. The length of the CDR3 is 11 residues. CDR1 MDHEN and CDR2 SYDVKM come from the germline V gene. This sample was included in a study of blood T cell repertoires in COVID-19. Study at large: Sources were T cells, B-cell-depleted T cells, or PBMCs; the material itself was cDNA or gDNA.

Under the authors' procedure: Reference gene primer amplification gave nucleated cell count estimates. Clones were sequenced by immunoSEQ multiplex PCR, and TCRdb holds only the in-frame ones, with some missing. V and J calls plus clone size are reproduced from that table; the DNA served to infer D and trimming. Found here are fewer than 15,000 clones, over 80% of them singletons; the top ten hold roughly a third. This sequence joins TRBV28 and TRBJ2-7, with D uncertain. The source is a man aged 50 to 60 with active COVID-19. The sample comprised peripheral blood. The CDR3: CASSFLGGSDF. The CDR3 DNA reads TGTGCCAGCAGTTTTTTAGGCGGCTCGGACTTC.